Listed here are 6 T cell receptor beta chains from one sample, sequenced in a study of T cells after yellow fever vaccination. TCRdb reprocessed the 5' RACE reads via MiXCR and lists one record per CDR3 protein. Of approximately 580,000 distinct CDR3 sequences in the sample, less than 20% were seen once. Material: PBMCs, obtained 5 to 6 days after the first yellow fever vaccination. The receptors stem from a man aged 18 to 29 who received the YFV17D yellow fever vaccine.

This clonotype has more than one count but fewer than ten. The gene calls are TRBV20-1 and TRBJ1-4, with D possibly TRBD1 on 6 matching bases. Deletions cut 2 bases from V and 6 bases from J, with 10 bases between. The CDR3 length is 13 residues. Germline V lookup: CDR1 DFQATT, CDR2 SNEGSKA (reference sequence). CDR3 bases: TGCAGTGCTAGATACAGGGATTATGAAAAACTGTTTTTT. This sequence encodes CSARYRDYEKLFF.

The CDR3 reads CASSLSGVLNTGELFF. The CDR3 DNA follows: TGTGCCAGCAGTTTATCCGGGGTCCTAAACACCGGGGAGCTGTTTTTT. This chain links TRBV28 with TRBJ2-2; possible D gene TRBD2, 5 bases. The CDR3 sequence is 16 residues long. Germline lookup yields CDR1 MDHEN and CDR2 SYDVKM. V lost 1 base to trimming and J lost 2 bases, with 11 bases between them.

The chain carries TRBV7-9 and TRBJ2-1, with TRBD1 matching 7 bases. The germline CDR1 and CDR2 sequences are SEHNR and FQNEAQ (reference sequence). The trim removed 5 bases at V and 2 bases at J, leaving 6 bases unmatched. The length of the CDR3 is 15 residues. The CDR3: CASSRAGTAYNEQFF. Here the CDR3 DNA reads TGTGCCAGCAGCCGTGCCGGGACAGCCTACAATGAGCAGTTCTTC. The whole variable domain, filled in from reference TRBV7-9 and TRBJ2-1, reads DTGVSQNPRHKITKRGQNVTFRCDPISEHNRLYWYRQTLGQGPEFLTYFQNEAQLEKSRLLSDRFSAERPKGSFSTLEIQRTEQGDSAMYLCASSRAGTAYNEQFFGPGTRLTVL.

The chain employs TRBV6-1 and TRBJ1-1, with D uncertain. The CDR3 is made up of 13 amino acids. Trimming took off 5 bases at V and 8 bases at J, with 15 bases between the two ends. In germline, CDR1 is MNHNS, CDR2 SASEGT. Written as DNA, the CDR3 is TGTGCCAGCAGTCCCCTAGGGAGCTTAGAAGCTTTCTTT. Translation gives CASSPLGSLEAFF.

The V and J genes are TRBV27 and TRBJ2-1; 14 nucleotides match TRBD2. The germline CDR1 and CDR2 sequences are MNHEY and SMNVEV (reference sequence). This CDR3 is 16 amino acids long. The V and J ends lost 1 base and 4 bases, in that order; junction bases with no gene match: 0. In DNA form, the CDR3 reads TGTGCCAGCAGTTTATGGACTAGCGGGGGGTACAATGAGCAGTTCTTC. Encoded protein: CASSLWTSGGYNEQFF.

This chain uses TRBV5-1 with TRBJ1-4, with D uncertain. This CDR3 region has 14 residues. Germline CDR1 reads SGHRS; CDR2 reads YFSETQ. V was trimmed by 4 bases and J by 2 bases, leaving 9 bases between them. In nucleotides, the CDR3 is TGCGCCAGCAGCGGTCAAGGTACTAATGAAAAACTGTTTTTT. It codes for CASSGQGTNEKLFF.